This T cell receptor beta chain was recovered during a study of T cell changes during pregnancy in multiple sclerosis. CDR3 length equals 15 residues. The V gene lost 7 bases and the J gene lost 4 bases, with 20 bases spanning the gap. CDR1 and CDR2 from the germline V gene are MNHEY and SVGAGI. Only in-frame clones appear in the TCRdb table, and some are missing; sequencing was by immunoSEQ multiplex PCR. The table includes roughly 100,000 clones, 75% to 95% detected once. The sample was peripheral blood, taken in the second trimester of pregnancy. The chain carries TRBV6-5 and TRBJ2-7; TRBD2 might be the D (5 bases). The TCR originated in a female donor with multiple sclerosis, enrolled in a pregnancy study. The CDR3 DNA sequence: TGTGCCAGCATTGACATAGGGAGCGCTTCTTACGAGCAGTACTTC. Translated: CASIDIGSASYEQYF.